This paragraph reports one TCR beta chain. Its specificity is not known. This sample is drawn from a study of cytomegalovirus exposure and HLA in healthy donors. About the study: Both the 120 validation repertoires and the roughly 700 first-cohort repertoires used the same platform, as reported by a later analysis. Regarding the study as a whole: A subsequent analysis found that TCR clusters from the first cohort also tended to co-occur in the 90 to 150 validation repertoires, with 94% of cluster scores above 0. Confirmation in vitro established that a few CMV-associated chains were specific for CMV antigens.

Using immunoSEQ multiplex PCR, the repertoire was profiled, and TCRdb retains in-frame clones only, with some absent. In the table there are some 170,000 clones, 80% to 90% of which are singletons. Losses at the gene ends were 4 bases for V and 7 bases for J; bases not matched to a gene: 7. The germline V gene has CDR1 SNHLY and CDR2 FYNNEI. This CDR3 region has 13 residues. The source of this sequence is a woman in her 30s in good health and CMV-seronegative. V and J are TRBV2 and TRBJ2-7; 7 bases agree with TRBD1. Sequencing was performed on PBMCs. The CDR3 loop is CASSGSTGIEQYF. CDR3 bases: TGTGCCAGCAGTGGATCGACAGGGATAGAGCAGTACTTC.